Shown below are 13 T cell receptor beta chains from a single sample sequenced in a study of CD8 T cells in ankylosing spondylitis. TCRdb redid the calling of the 5' RACE reads with MiXCR, one entry per CDR3 protein. The sample yields 150,000 to 200,000 distinct CDR3 sequences, approximately 20% seen once. Input material: blood, either unsorted or a sorted T cell fraction (not recorded which). Receptors were obtained from a male donor with ankylosing spondylitis or in good health (not recorded which).

The chain uses TRBV14 and TRBJ1-1; D unclear. Deletions cut 0 bases from V and 3 bases from J, with 11 bases between. CDR1 and CDR2 from the germline V gene are SGHDN and FVKESK. The CDR3 contains 15 residues. DNA of the CDR3: TGTGCCAGCAGCCAAGATGCGGGGTTTGACACTGAAGCTTTCTTT. This sequence encodes CASSQDAGFDTEAFF.

This clonotype was counted a few times. J is TRBJ1-2 and V is TRBV7-2; no firm D call. Germline CDR1 and CDR2: SGHTA and FQGNSA. Trimming shortened V by 2 bases and J by 8 bases, and 12 bases separated the two germline ends. The CDR3 extends over 13 amino acids. The CDR3 is CASSLQSGSGYTF. DNA for the CDR3: TGTGCCAGCAGCTTACAATCCGGGTCCGGCTACACCTTC.

The CDR3 sequence: CASRDGRREKLFF. The DNA of the CDR3 is TGTGCCAGCCGTGACGGGAGGCGCGAAAAACTGTTTTTT. This chain joins TRBV28 and TRBJ1-4; D not resolved. Germline CDR1 is MDHEN and CDR2 is SYDVKM. The ends were cut back, 8 bases at V and 8 bases at J, with 15 bases in the middle. The CDR3 contains 13 residues.

V gene TRBV5-6 combines with J gene TRBJ2-4; D possibly uses TRBD1 or TRBD2 (5 bases each). The CDR3 is 14 amino acids. Germline V gene lookup returns CDR1 SGHDT and CDR2 YYEEEE. V was shortened by 4 bases and J by 6 bases, with 14 bases between the two germline ends. CDR3 residues: CASSPSGTRNIQYF. The CDR3 DNA reads TGTGCCAGCAGCCCTAGTGGGACCCGAAACATTCAGTACTTC.

At least ten counts were recorded for this clonotype. This sequence joins TRBV6-1 and TRBJ1-6, with D unresolved. The CDR3 is made up of 15 amino acids. The V end lost 5 bases, the J end lost 10 bases, and 18 bases lay between the germline ends. CDR1 is MNHNS, CDR2 SASEGT, per germline. The CDR3 region is CASSLPPASGSPLHF. The CDR3 DNA is TGTGCCAGCAGTCTTCCTCCTGCCTCGGGCTCACCCCTCCACTTT.

The V gene is TRBV29-1, the J gene TRBJ2-7, with D perhaps matching TRBD1 (5 bases). The germline V gene has CDR1 SQVTM and CDR2 ANQGSEA. V was cut by 4 bases and J by 3 bases, with 13 bases left in between. The CDR3 totals 13 residues. The CDR3 reads CSVAQGPRYEQYF. The DNA of the CDR3 is TGCAGCGTTGCCCAGGGTCCTCGCTACGAGCAGTACTTC.

This clonotype appeared many times. The chain joins TRBV24-1 to TRBJ2-1; 7 nucleotides align to TRBD2. V lost 6 bases, J lost 6 bases, and 13 bases stayed unmatched. The length of the CDR3 is 16 residues. CDR1 KGHDR and CDR2 SFDVKD come from the germline V gene. The CDR3 bases are TGTGCCACCAGTCCCCGGGACTACATTTCCAGCAATGAGCAGTTCTTC. It codes for CATSPRDYISSNEQFF.

V is TRBV27 and J is TRBJ2-7; TRBD1 might be the D (5 bases). Deletions cut 5 bases from V and 0 bases from J, with 14 bases between. The CDR3 sequence is 15 residues long. Germline CDR1 and CDR2: MNHEY and SMNVEV (reference sequence). The CDR3 DNA is TGTGCCAGCAGTAGACAGCCCTTAAGCTCCTACGAGCAGTACTTC. This codes for CASSRQPLSSYEQYF.

This clonotype was recorded a few times. V and J are TRBV20-1 and TRBJ1-5, with 11 bases matching TRBD1. Losses at the gene ends were 6 bases for V and 0 bases for J; bases not matched to a gene: 10. The V gene's germline CDR1 is DFQATT and CDR2 SNEGSKA (reference sequence). The CDR3 spans 17 residues. CDR3 sequence: CSAERGQGDYSNQPQHF. DNA of the CDR3: TGCAGTGCGGAAAGGGGACAGGGGGATTATAGCAATCAGCCCCAGCATTTT.

This clonotype appeared many times. V gene TRBV30 combines with J gene TRBJ2-7, with D possibly matching TRBD1 (6 bases). Trimming cost V 3 bases and J 0 bases, with 12 bases left between them. The CDR3 contains 14 residues. Germline V gives CDR1 GTSNPN, CDR2 SVGIG (reference sequence). CDR3 sequence reads: CAWSRDRSSYEQYF. The CDR3 nucleotides read TGTGCCTGGAGCCGCGACAGGAGCTCCTACGAGCAGTACTTC.

The J gene is TRBJ2-3, the V gene TRBV2; D ambiguous. The CDR3 spans 12 residues. Trimming removed 6 bases from V and 4 bases from J, with 8 bases in between. Germline V gene lookup returns CDR1 SNHLY and CDR2 FYNNEI. The DNA for the CDR3 is TGTGCCAGCAGCCAGGAGCCAGATACGCAGTATTTT. Amino acids: CASSQEPDTQYF.

The V and J genes are TRBV3-1 and TRBJ1-6, with D unresolved. The CDR3 has 14 residues. Germline V gene sequence: CDR1 LGHDT, CDR2 YNNKEL (reference sequence). V was pared by 0 bases and J by 9 bases, with 9 bases between. The CDR3 DNA reads TGTGCCAGCAGCCAAGAACTCCCGGCTTCACCCCTCCACTTT. Its protein is CASSQELPASPLHF.

This clonotype was picked up a small number of times. This sequence joins TRBV28 and TRBJ1-5; D gene unclear. The V and J ends lost 6 bases and 4 bases respectively, with 13 bases between them. Germline loops: CDR1 MDHEN, CDR2 SYDVKM. CDR3 length equals 14 residues. The CDR3, as DNA: TGTGCCAGCAGGTCTTGGGCCGGGAATCAGCCCCAGCATTTT. Translating it yields CASRSWAGNQPQHF. Full variable domain (missing parts from reference TRBV28 and TRBJ1-5): DVKVTQSSRYLVKRTGEKVFLECVQDMDHENMFWYRQDPGLGLRLIYFSYDVKMKEKGDIPEGYSVSREKKERFSLILESASTNQTSMYLCASRSWAGNQPQHFGDGTRLSIL.